The rows below give T cell receptor beta chains drawn from one sample of a study of cytomegalovirus exposure and HLA in healthy donors. The assay was immunoSEQ multiplex PCR, and TCRdb's table has in-frame clones only and misses some. The data show 100,000 to 150,000 clones, 88% seen once. Sample: PBMCs. These receptors were taken from a man younger than 45 in good health and CMV-seronegative. Each CDR3 is given with its conserved first and last residue. A D gene is named only where the DNA matches it firmly. Some rows have no size entry. The others give once, few or many, or a class for an expanded clone.

abundance | j_gene | d_gene | v_gene | CDR3nt | CDR3aa
- | TRBJ2-5 | TRBD2 | TRBV29-1 | TGCAGCGTTGTGGGAGGGCGGGCAGGAGAGACCCAGTACTTC | CSVVGGRAGETQYF
- | TRBJ2-3 | TRBD2 | TRBV6-6 | TGTGCCAGCAGTTGGGGACTAGGCGGGGGCACAGATACGCAGTATTTT | CASSWGLGGGTDTQYF
- | TRBJ1-2 | - | TRBV30 | TGTGCCTGGACCTGGGGGGGGGCGGACTATGGCTACACCTTC | CAWTWGGADYGYTF
- | TRBJ2-3 | TRBD2 | TRBV27 | TGTGCCAGCAGTGTCCTAGCGGGAGGTACGCAGTATTTT | CASSVLAGGTQYF
- | TRBJ2-7 | - | TRBV5-1 | TGCGCCAGCAGCTTGGTGCGGGACCCCTACGAGCAGTACTTC | CASSLVRDPYEQYF
- | TRBJ2-7 | TRBD2 | TRBV7-9 | TGTGCCAGCAGCCCCGGGACTAGCGGCTACGAGCAGTACTTC | CASSPGTSGYEQYF
- | TRBJ2-2 | TRBD1 | TRBV9 | TGTGCCAGCAGCGTAGAGGGGACAGGGAACACCGGGGAGCTGTTTTTT | CASSVEGTGNTGELFF
- | TRBJ2-2 | - | TRBV6-5 | TGTGCCAGCAGTTACCAACAGGGAACCGGGGAGCTGTTTTTT | CASSYQQGTGELFF
- | TRBJ1-3 | - | TRBV2 | TGTGCCAGCAGTGAAGCGTACTACGGCACCTCTGGAAACACCATATATTTT | CASSEAYYGTSGNTIYF
- | TRBJ2-1 | TRBD2 | TRBV11-2 | TGTGCCAGCAGACTTAGCGGGAGATACAATGAGCAGTTCTTC | CASRLSGRYNEQFF
- | TRBJ1-6 | - | TRBV11-2 | TGTGCCAGCAGCCTTTTAGCCCATAATTCACCCCTCCACTTT | CASSLLAHNSPLHF
- | TRBJ1-5 | - | TRBV6-6 | TGTGCCAGCAGTAACTTACAGGGCCATCAGCCCCAGCATTTT | CASSNLQGHQPQHF
- | TRBJ1-1 | TRBD1 | TRBV2 | TGTGCCAGCAGATCACAGGGGAGCACTGAAGCTTTCTTT | CASRSQGSTEAFF
- | TRBJ2-7 | TRBD2 | TRBV11-2 | TGTGCCAGCAGCTTAAAATGGTCTAGCGGGACCTACGAGCAGTACTTC | CASSLKWSSGTYEQYF
- | TRBJ2-7 | TRBD2 | TRBV27 | TGTGCCAGCAGTTTATCGGGGACTAGCGGGATCGAGCAGTACTTC | CASSLSGTSGIEQYF
- | TRBJ2-7 | - | TRBV27 | TGTGCCAGCAGTTTACGGGGTCACTACGAGCAGTACTTC | CASSLRGHYEQYF
- | TRBJ2-1 | - | TRBV6-6 | TGTGCCAGCAGCCGTAGCGGCGACTCCAATGAGCAGTTCTTC | CASSRSGDSNEQFF
- | TRBJ1-1 | - | TRBV9 | TGTGCCAGCAGCCCCAGACAGGCCGCTGAAGCTTTCTTT | CASSPRQAAEAFF
- | TRBJ2-7 | TRBD1 | TRBV5-6 | TGTGCCAGCAGCCCCACAGGGGGCTACGAGCAGTACTTC | CASSPTGGYEQYF
- | TRBJ2-1 | - | TRBV11-2 | TGTGCCAGCAGCTTAGATACGGACAGCTCCTACAATGAGCAGTTCTTC | CASSLDTDSSYNEQFF
- | TRBJ1-1 | - | TRBV5-4 | TGTGCCAGCAGCCCGGGGGGGGGTTTAAGGGCTGAAGCTTTCTTT | CASSPGGGLRAEAFF
- | TRBJ1-2 | TRBD1 | TRBV19 | TGTGCCAGTAGTAAGCAGGGGGCGCGAGGCTACACCTTC | CASSKQGARGYTF
- | TRBJ2-3 | - | TRBV4-1 | TGCGCCAGCAGTCATTGGACTCTCCCCGGGGAAGATACGCAGTATTTT | CASSHWTLPGEDTQYF
- | TRBJ1-5 | TRBD1 | TRBV29-1 | TGCAGCGTAGGTGGGACAGGGGGAAGTCAGCCCCAGCATTTT | CSVGGTGGSQPQHF
- | TRBJ2-6 | - | TRBV11-2 | TGTGCCAGCAGCTTATGGGGCAATGGGGCCAACGTCCTGACTTTC | CASSLWGNGANVLTF
- | TRBJ2-3 | TRBD1 | TRBV28 | TGTGCCAGCAGCTTCAGGGGGCAAGATACGCAGTATTTT | CASSFRGQDTQYF
- | TRBJ2-5 | - | TRBV7-9 | TGTGCCACGACAGGAGGGACCCAGTACTTC | CATTGGTQYF
- | TRBJ1-2 | TRBD1 | TRBV11-2 | TGTGCCAGCAGCCCTAAGGACAGGGCTTCTGTGTATGGCTACACCTTC | CASSPKDRASVYGYTF
- | TRBJ1-1 | - | TRBV6-1 | TGTGCCATTACACTGAACACTGAAGCTTTCTTT | CAITLNTEAFF
- | TRBJ2-3 | - | TRBV18 | TGTGCCAGCTCACCGCAGGCCTACACAGATACGCAGTATTTT | CASSPQAYTDTQYF
- | TRBJ1-3 | TRBD1 | TRBV19 | TGTGCCAGTAGAACCCCGGGACAGTACACCATATATTTT | CASRTPGQYTIYF
- | TRBJ2-7 | TRBD2 | TRBV27 | TGTGCCAGCAGGGCTACTAGCGGTCCCTACGAGCAGTACTTC | CASRATSGPYEQYF
- | TRBJ2-5 | TRBD1 | TRBV30 | TGTGCCTTCAAGGGGGCAGGGCAAGAGACCCAGTACTTC | CAFKGAGQETQYF
- | TRBJ2-5 | TRBD2 | TRBV5-4 | TGTGCCAGCAGCTTACTAGCGGGAGGGAGAGAAGAGACCCAGTACTTC | CASSLLAGGREETQYF
- | TRBJ1-1 | - | TRBV19 | TGTGCCAGTGACCTGGGGGGCACTGAAGCTTTCTTT | CASDLGGTEAFF
- | TRBJ2-1 | TRBD2 | TRBV5-1 | TGCGCCAGCAGCATCTTAAGCGGGGCAGAGATCAATGAGCAGTTCTTC | CASSILSGAEINEQFF
- | TRBJ2-2 | TRBD2 | TRBV4-3 | TGCGCCAGCAGCCAATGGAGCGGGAAGAACACCGGGGAGCTGTTTTTT | CASSQWSGKNTGELFF
- | TRBJ2-1 | TRBD2 | TRBV10-1 | TGCGCCAGCAGTGATCGACTAGCGGGAACTTACAATGAGCAGTTCTTC | CASSDRLAGTYNEQFF
- | TRBJ2-7 | TRBD2 | TRBV7-3 | TGTGCCAGCAGCTTCGGACTAGCGGGAGCGAACGAGCAGTACTTC | CASSFGLAGANEQYF
- | TRBJ2-1 | TRBD1 | TRBV14 | TGTGCCAGCAGCCCGGGACAGACTTACAATGAGCAGTTCTTC | CASSPGQTYNEQFF
- | TRBJ1-1 | - | TRBV6-5 | TGTGCCAGCAGTTACCTGTCCAACAGGGAGAAGACTGAAGCTTTCTTT | CASSYLSNREKTEAFF
- | TRBJ1-2 | - | TRBV28 | TGTGCCAGCAGTTTAGGAAGTCGACACCCCTATGGCTACACCTTC | CASSLGSRHPYGYTF
once | TRBJ1-4 | TRBD1 | TRBV5-4 | TGTGCCAGCAGCTCGCGGACAGGGGATGAAAAACTGTTTTTT | CASSSRTGDEKLFF
- | TRBJ1-4 | - | TRBV5-1 | TGCGCCAGCAGCTTGGGCAGGGGTGGTGAAAAACTGTTTTTT | CASSLGRGGEKLFF
- | TRBJ1-5 | TRBD1 | TRBV4-1 | TGCGCCAGCAGCCAAGACCCGGGACAGGAGTATCAGCCCCAGCATTTT | CASSQDPGQEYQPQHF
- | TRBJ2-7 | TRBD2 | TRBV11-3 | TGTGCCAGCAGCTATTTTTGGCCGGAACTAGCGGGGATTCACTACGAGCAGTACTTC | CASSYFWPELAGIHYEQYF
- | TRBJ2-7 | - | TRBV4-3 | TGCGCCAGCAGTAGAGGGGGAGGGCACTCCTACGAGCAGTACTTC | CASSRGGGHSYEQYF
few | TRBJ1-3 | - | TRBV14 | TGTGCCAGCAGCCAAATTCAAGGGAGGAGCACCATATATTTT | CASSQIQGRSTIYF
once | TRBJ2-3 | TRBD2 | TRBV9 | TGTGCCAGCAGCCCGCGACTAGCGGGAACGCGAGATACGCAGTATTTT | CASSPRLAGTRDTQYF
- | TRBJ2-1 | - | TRBV9 | TGTGCCAGCAGCGTAGTATCGGGCTCCTACAATGAGCAGTTCTTC | CASSVVSGSYNEQFF
once | TRBJ1-5 | - | TRBV27 | TGTGCCAGCAGTTCCCTCTCGACGGGATATAGCAATCAGCCCCAGCATTTT | CASSSLSTGYSNQPQHF
once | TRBJ2-7 | TRBD2 | TRBV6-1 | TGTGCCAGCACCCCCCGGGAGGTCTACGAGCAGTACTTC | CASTPREVYEQYF
- | TRBJ1-1 | TRBD1 | TRBV19 | TGTGCCAGTAAGGGGGACAGTAAGAACACTGAAGCTTTCTTT | CASKGDSKNTEAFF
- | TRBJ1-2 | - | TRBV5-4 | TGTGCCAGCAGCTCGCGCAGCGGAGGGACGGTCTATGGCTACACCTTC | CASSSRSGGTVYGYTF
- | TRBJ2-3 | TRBD1 | TRBV11-2 | TGTGCCAGCAGAGAGGGACAGGGGACAGATACGCAGTATTTT | CASREGQGTDTQYF
- | TRBJ2-1 | - | TRBV11-2 | TGTGCCAGCAGCTTAGTGGCGGTGAGCTCCTACAATGAGCAGTTCTTC | CASSLVAVSSYNEQFF
- | TRBJ1-2 | - | TRBV6-8 | TGTGCCAGCAGTTACCTGGGTGGGGCCAGGGCGTTAGGCTATGGCTACACCTTC | CASSYLGGARALGYGYTF
- | TRBJ2-7 | - | TRBV4-2 | TGTGCCAGCAGCCAAGCTTGGTCGGTTATATCCTACGAGCAGTACTTC | CASSQAWSVISYEQYF